This T cell receptor (beta chain) was identified in a study of cytomegalovirus exposure and HLA in healthy donors. The overall study: The 120 or so validation repertoires were reported in a later analysis to have been generated on the same platform as the roughly 700 first-cohort repertoires.

The repertoire was sequenced with immunoSEQ multiplex PCR; TCRdb's copy has only in-frame clones and lacks some. The sample carries approximately 190,000 clones, 84% recorded once. As concerns this clone: Its antigen is as yet unknown.

Deletions cut 5 bases from V and 0 bases from J, with 7 bases between. CDR3 length: 14 residues. Germline CDR1 reads SGHTA; CDR2 reads FQGNSA. Findings and limits, study-wide: Reports indicated that the classifier achieved high specificity and sensitivity in diagnosing cytomegalovirus status. The study recorded around 160 TCR beta chains that were cytomegalovirus-associated.

The source is a man aged 18-30 years in good health and CMV-seropositive. The sequencing input was PBMCs. The rearrangement uses TRBV7-2 and TRBJ1-4; possible D gene TRBD1, 5 bases. The CDR3 spells CASSRQTTNEKLFF. The CDR3 DNA sequence: TGTGCCAGCAGCCGACAGACAACTAATGAAAAACTGTTTTTT.